The T cell receptor beta chain described here comes from a study of Tregs in tolerant kidney transplant recipients. Sequencing used immunoSEQ multiplex PCR; TCRdb keeps in-frame clones, though not all of them. The sample consists of roughly 64,000 clones, 95% to 98% of them appearing once. Germline CDR1 is SGHNT and CDR2 is YYREEE (reference sequence). This CDR3 is built from 15 residues. V dropped 0 bases and J dropped 1 base, with 5 bases sitting between them. This receptor was identified in a human donor who received a combined kidney and bone marrow transplant. Sample: Tregs from blood, taken before the transplant. The V and J genes are TRBV5-4 and TRBJ1-6, with no clear D. CDR3 sequence (DNA): TGTGCCAGCAGCTTGGCGGGTTCCTATAATTCACCCCTCCACTTT. As protein: CASSLAGSYNSPLHF.